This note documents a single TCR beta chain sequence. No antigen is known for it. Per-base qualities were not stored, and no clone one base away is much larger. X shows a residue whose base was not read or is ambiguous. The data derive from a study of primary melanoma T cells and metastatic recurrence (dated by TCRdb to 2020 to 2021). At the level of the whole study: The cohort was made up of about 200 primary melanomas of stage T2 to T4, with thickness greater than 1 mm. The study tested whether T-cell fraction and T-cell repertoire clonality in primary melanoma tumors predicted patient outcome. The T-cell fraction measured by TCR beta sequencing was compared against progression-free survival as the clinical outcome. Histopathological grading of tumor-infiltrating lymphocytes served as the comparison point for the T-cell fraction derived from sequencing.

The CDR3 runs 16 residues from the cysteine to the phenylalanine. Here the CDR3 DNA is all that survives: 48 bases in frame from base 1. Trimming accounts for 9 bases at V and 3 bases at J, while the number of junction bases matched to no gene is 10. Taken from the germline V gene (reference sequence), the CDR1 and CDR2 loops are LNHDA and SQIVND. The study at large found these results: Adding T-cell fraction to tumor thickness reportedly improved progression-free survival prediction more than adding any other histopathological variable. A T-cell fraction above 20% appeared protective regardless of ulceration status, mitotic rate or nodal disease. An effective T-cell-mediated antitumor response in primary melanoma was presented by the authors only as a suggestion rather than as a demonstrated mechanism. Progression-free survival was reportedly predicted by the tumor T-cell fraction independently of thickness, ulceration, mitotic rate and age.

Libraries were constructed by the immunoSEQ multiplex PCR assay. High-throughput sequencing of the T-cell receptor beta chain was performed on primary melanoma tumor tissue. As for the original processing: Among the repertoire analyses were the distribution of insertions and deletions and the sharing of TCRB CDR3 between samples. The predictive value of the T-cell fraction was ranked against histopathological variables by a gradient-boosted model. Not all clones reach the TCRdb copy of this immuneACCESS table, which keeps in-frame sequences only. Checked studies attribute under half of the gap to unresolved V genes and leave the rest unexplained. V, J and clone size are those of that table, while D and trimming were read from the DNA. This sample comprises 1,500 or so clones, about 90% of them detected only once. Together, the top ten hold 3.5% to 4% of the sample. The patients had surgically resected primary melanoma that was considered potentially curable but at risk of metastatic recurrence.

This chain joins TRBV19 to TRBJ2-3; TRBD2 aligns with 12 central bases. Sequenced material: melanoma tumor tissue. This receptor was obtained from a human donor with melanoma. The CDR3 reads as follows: CAXSPSGTSGTDTQYF. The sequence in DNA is TGTGCCAGWAGTCCGTCCGGGACTAGCGGGACAGATACGCAGTATTTT.